What follows is one TCR beta chain and its context. Its antigen is unknown. The data stem from a study of T cell responses to AZD1222 COVID-19 vaccine. Study as a whole: Timing groups of about 4 and about 12 weeks for second doses were pooled. Study results and limitations: Seropositive at baseline were only six AZD1222 recipients. The donors showed a predominance of white British ancestry and of females, with possible underestimation of clonal diversity.

The table came from immunoSEQ multiplex PCR; TCRdb's copy has only in-frame clones and leaves some out. The repertoire holds 150,000 to 200,000 clones, roughly 92% seen once, with about 0.6% in the top ten. Trimming removed 1 base from V and 5 bases from J, with 11 bases in between. Per germline, CDR1 MGHRA and CDR2 YSYEKL. The CDR3 runs to 15 residues. The origin of this receptor is an adult in good health. The material was peripheral blood, obtained on day 0 of AZD1222 vaccination. The chain is built from TRBV4-1 and TRBJ1-4; D is uncertain. The CDR3 region is CASSQGPVQNEKLFF. CDR3 DNA sequence: TGCGCCAGCAGCCAAGGCCCAGTCCAAAATGAAAAACTGTTTTTT.